This T cell receptor beta chain was sequenced in a study of blood T cells in healthy people across ages. Between the trimmed V and J ends, which lost 7 bases and 7 bases, there was a span of 11 bases. The CDR3 loop spans 11 amino acids. Germline values: CDR1 MNHEY, CDR2 SVGAGI. Primers used in a second PCR of about 7 to 12 cycles were a sample-barcoded 5' primer and a J-beta primer mix. TCRdb itself ran the 5' RACE reads through MiXCR, one entry per CDR3 protein. The sample shows about 1.6 million distinct CDR3 sequences, about 35% of them seen only once. This clonotype has a count of ten or more. The rearrangement joins TRBV6-5 to TRBJ2-7; D remains unclear. Sequenced: blood. The sequence was obtained from a woman aged 25 to 45 in good health. For the CDR3, the DNA is TGTGCCAGCACCGACCGAAATGAGCAGTACTTC. Translation: CASTDRNEQYF.